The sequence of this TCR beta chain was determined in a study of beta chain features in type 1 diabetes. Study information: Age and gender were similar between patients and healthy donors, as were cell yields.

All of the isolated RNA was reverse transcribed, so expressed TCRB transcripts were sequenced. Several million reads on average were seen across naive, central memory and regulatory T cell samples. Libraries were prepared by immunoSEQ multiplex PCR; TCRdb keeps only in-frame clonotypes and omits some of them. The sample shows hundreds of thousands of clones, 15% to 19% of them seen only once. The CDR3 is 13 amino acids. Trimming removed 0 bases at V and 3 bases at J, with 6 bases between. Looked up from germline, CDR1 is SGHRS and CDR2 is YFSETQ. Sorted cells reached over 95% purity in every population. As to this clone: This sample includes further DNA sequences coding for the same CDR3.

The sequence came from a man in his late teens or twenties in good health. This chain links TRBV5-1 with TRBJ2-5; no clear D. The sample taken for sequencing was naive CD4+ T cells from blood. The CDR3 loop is CASSLGLEETQYF. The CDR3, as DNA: TGCGCCAGCAGCTTGGGCTTAGAAGAGACCCAGTACTTC.